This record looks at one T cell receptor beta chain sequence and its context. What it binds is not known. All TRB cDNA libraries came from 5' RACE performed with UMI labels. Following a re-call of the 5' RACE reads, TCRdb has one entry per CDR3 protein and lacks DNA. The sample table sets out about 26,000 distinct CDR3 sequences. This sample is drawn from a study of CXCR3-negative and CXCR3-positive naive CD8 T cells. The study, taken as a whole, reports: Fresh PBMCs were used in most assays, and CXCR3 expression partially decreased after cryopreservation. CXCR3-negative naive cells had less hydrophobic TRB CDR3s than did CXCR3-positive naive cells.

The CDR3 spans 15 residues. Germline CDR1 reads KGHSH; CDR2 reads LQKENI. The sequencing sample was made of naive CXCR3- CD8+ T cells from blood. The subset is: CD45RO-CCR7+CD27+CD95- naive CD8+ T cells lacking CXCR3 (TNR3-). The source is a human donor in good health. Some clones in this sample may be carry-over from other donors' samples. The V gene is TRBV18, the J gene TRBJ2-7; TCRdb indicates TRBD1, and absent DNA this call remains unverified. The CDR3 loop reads CASSPFDRVWYEQYF.